This T cell receptor (beta chain) derives from a study of T cells in Graves' hyperthyroidism and ophthalmopathy. The V and J ends lost 4 bases and 11 bases, in that order; junction bases with no gene match: 12. CDR3 length: 15 residues. In germline, CDR1 is SGDLS, CDR2 YYNGEE. Researchers amplified the TCR beta CDR3 regions from RNA transcripts. A first-round RT-PCR of the TCR CDR3 used the HTBI primer set. TCRdb passed the multiplex PCR reads through MiXCR, listing each CDR3 protein once. Here the sample spans 500,000 to 600,000 distinct CDR3 sequences, less than 20% being singletons. V gene TRBV9 combines with J gene TRBJ1-4; TRBD1 matches 9 bases. The sequence came from a man aged 40-55 years with Graves' ophthalmopathy. Material: blood. As DNA, the CDR3 is TGTGCCAGCAGCCCCGAGGACAGGGGTGGGGAGAAACTGTTTTTT. Protein: CASSPEDRGGEKLFF.